The source of this T cell receptor (beta chain) is a study of T cell responses to AZD1222 COVID-19 vaccine. Sequenced by immunoSEQ multiplex PCR; TCRdb stores in-frame clones only, minus some. The repertoire consists of roughly 180,000 clones, with around 92% occurring once and the leading ten covering approximately 1.2%. In regard to this clone: What it binds is unknown.

The CDR3 length is 16 residues. The germline CDR1 and CDR2 sequences are KGHSH and LQKENI. The V end lost 2 bases, the J end lost 0 bases, and 11 bases lay between the germline ends. Study results and limitations: Only 5 or 6 AZD1222 recipients were seropositive at baseline. Regions left unmutated in variants are reportedly the target of nearly half of spike-specific TCRs. Females made up more of the donors, who were largely white British, and clonal diversity may have come out too low.

This clonotype was sampled from an adult who received the AZD1222 COVID-19 vaccine. Sequenced here: peripheral blood, sampled 28 days after the second AZD1222 dose. V and J are TRBV18 and TRBJ1-3; D is possibly TRBD1 (6 bases). CDR3 bases: TGTGCCAGCTCACCATTCAGGGGCTCCTCTGGAAACACCATATATTTT. It codes for CASSPFRGSSGNTIYF.